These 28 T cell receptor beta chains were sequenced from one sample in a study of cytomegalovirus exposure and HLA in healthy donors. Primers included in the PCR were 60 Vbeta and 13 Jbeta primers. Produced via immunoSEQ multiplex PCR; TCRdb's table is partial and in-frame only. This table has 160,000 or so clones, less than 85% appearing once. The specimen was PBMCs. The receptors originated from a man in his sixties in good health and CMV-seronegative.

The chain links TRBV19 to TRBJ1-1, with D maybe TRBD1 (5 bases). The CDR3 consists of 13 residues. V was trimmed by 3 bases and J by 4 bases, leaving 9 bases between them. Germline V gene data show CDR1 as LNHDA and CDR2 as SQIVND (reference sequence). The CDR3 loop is CASSIYQGTEAFF. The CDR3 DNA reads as TGTGCCAGTAGTATTTACCAGGGCACTGAAGCTTTCTTT. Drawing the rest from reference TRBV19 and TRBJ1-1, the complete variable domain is DGGITQSPKYLFRKEGQNVTLSCEQNLNHDAMYWYRQDPGQGLRLIYYSQIVNDFQKGDIAEGYSVSREKKESFPLTVTSAQKNPTAFYLCASSIYQGTEAFFGQGTRLTVV.

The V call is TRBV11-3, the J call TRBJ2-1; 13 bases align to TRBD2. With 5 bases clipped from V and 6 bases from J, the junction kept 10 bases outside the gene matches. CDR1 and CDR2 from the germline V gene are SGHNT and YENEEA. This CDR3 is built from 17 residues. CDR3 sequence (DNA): TGTGCCAGCAGCGCCCGAACGGGGACTAGCGGGGCCAATGAGCAGTTCTTC. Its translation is CASSARTGTSGANEQFF. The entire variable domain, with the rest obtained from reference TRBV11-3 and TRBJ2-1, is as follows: EAGVVQSPRYKIIEKKQPVAFWCNPISGHNTLYWYLQNLGQGPELLIRYENEEAVDDSQLPKDRFSAERLKGVDSTLKIQPAELGDSAVYLCASSARTGTSGANEQFFGPGTRLTVL.

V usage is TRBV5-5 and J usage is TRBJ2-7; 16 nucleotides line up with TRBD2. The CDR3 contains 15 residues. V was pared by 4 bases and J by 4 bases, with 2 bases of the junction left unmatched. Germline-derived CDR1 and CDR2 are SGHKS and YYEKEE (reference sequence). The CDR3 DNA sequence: TGTGCCAGCAGCGTGGGACTAGCGGGAGGGTACGAGCAGTACTTC. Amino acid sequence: CASSVGLAGGYEQYF.

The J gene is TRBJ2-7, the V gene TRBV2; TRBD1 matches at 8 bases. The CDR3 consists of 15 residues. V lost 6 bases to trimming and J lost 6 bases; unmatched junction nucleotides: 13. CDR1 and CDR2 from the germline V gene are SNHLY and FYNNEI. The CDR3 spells CASSAQTGDRLEQYF. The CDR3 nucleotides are TGTGCCAGCAGCGCCCAGACAGGGGACAGACTCGAGCAGTACTTC.

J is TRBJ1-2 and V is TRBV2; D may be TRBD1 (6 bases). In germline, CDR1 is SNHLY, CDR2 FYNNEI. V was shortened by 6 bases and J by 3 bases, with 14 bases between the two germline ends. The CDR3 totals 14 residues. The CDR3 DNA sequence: TGTGCCAGCAGGATCCAGGGGAGGGACTATGGCTACACCTTC. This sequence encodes CASRIQGRDYGYTF.

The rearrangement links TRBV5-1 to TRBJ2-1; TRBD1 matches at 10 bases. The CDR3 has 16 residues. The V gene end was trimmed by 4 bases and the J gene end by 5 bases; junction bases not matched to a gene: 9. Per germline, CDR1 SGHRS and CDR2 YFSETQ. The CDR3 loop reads CASSLGGTGADNEQFF. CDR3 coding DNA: TGCGCCAGCAGCCTGGGGGGGACAGGGGCAGACAATGAGCAGTTCTTC.

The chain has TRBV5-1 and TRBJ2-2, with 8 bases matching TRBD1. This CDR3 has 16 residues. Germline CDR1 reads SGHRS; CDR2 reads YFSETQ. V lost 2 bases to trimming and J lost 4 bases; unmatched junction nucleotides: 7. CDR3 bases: TGCGCCAGCAGCTTTACGACAGGGGTCACCACCGGGGAGCTGTTTTTT. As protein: CASSFTTGVTTGELFF. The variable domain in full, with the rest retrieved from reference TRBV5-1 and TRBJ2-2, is KAGVTQTPRYLIKTRGQQVTLSCSPISGHRSVSWYQQTPGQGLQFLFEYFSETQRNKGNFPGRFSGRQFSNSRSEMNVSTLELGDSALYLCASSFTTGVTTGELFFGEGSRLTVL.

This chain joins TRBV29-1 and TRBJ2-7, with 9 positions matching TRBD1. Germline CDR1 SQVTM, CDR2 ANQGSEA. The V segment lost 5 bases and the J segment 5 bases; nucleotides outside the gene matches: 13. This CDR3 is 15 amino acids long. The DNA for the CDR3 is TGCAGCGTTCGCTTTCCATTACAGGGGGCTAACGAGCAGTACTTC. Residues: CSVRFPLQGANEQYF.

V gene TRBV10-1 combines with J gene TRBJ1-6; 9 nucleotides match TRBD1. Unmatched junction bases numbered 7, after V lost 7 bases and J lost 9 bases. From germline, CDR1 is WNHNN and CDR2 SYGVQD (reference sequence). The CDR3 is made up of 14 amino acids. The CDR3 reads CASNLGQGISPLHF. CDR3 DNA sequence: TGCGCCAGCAACCTAGGACAGGGGATTTCACCCCTCCACTTT.

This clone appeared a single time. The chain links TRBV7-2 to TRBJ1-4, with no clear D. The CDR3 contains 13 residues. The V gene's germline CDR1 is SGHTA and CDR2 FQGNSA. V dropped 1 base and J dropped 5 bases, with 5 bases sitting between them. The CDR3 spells CASSLVPNEKLFF. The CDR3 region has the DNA TGTGCCAGCAGCTTAGTCCCGAATGAAAAACTGTTTTTT. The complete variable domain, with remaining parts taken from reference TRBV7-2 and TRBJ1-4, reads GAGVSQSPSNKVTEKGKDVELRCDPISGHTALYWYRQSLGQGLEFLIYFQGNSAPDKSGLPSDRFSAERTGGSVSTLTIQRTQQEDSAVYLCASSLVPNEKLFFGSGTQLSVL.

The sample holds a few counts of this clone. CDR3 coding DNA: TGCGCCAGCAGCGAACAGTCAGCTGGGGCCAACGTCCTGACTTTC. This gives the protein CASSEQSAGANVLTF. V gene TRBV5-1 combines with J gene TRBJ2-6; the D is unclear. This CDR3 has 15 amino acids. Between the trimmed V and J ends, which lost 4 bases and 2 bases, there was a span of 10 bases. Germline CDR1 reads SGHRS; CDR2 reads YFSETQ.

The CDR3 region has the DNA TGTGCCAGCACGGGACAGGGAACCTACAATGAGCAGTTCTTC. As protein: CASTGQGTYNEQFF. The genes are TRBV5-4 and TRBJ2-1, with TRBD1 matching over 9 bases. V was pared by 6 bases and J by 2 bases, with 3 bases of the junction left unmatched. From germline, CDR1 is SGHNT and CDR2 YYREEE (reference sequence). The CDR3 is 14 amino acids. Full variable domain (outside the CDR3, taken from reference TRBV5-4 and TRBJ2-1): ETGVTQSPTHLIKTRGQQVTLRCSSQSGHNTVSWYQQALGQGPQFIFQYYREEENGRGNFPPRFSGLQFPNYSSELNVNALELDDSALYLCASTGQGTYNEQFFGPGTRLTVL.

CDR3 sequence reads: CASSDLNEKLFF. The CDR3 nucleotides are TGTGCCAGCAGTGATCTGAATGAAAAACTGTTTTTT. The V call is TRBV2, the J call TRBJ1-4; D remains unclear. Germline assignment: CDR1 SNHLY and CDR2 FYNNEI. The CDR3 is 12 amino acids. The V end lost 3 bases, the J end lost 5 bases, and 4 bases lay between the germline ends.

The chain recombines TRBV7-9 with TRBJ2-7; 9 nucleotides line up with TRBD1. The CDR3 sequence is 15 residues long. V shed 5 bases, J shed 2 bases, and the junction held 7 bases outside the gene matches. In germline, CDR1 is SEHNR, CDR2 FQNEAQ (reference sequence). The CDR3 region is CASSEGTGFTYEQYF. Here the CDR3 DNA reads TGTGCCAGCAGCGAAGGGACAGGGTTTACCTACGAGCAGTACTTC.

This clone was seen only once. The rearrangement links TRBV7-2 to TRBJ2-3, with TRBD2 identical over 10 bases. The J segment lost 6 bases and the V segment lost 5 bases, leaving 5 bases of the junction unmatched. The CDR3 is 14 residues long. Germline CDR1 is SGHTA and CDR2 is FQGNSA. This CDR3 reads CASSLGTSEDTQYF. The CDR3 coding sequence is TGTGCCAGCAGCCTAGGGACTAGCGAGGATACGCAGTATTTT.

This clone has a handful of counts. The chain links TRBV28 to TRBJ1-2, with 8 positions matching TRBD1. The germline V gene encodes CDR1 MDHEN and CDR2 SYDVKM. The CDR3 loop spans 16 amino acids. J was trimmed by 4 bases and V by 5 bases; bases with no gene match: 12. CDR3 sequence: CASSPNGQGLIYGYTF. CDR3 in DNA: TGTGCCAGCAGTCCCAACGGACAGGGTTTAATCTATGGCTACACCTTC.

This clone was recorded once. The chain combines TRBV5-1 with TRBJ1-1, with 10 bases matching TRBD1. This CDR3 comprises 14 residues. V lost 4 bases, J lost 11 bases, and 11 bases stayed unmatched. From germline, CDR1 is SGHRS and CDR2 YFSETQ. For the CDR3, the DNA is TGCGCCAGCAGCGGTGACAGGGGGCCCGTGGCGGCTTTCTTT. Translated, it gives CASSGDRGPVAAFF.

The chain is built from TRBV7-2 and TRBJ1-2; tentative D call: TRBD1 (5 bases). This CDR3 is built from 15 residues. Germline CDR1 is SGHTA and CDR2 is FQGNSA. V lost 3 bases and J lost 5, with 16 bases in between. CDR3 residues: CASSLRQSGPYGYTF. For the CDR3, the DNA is TGTGCCAGCAGCTTGCGACAGTCAGGGCCGTATGGCTACACCTTC.

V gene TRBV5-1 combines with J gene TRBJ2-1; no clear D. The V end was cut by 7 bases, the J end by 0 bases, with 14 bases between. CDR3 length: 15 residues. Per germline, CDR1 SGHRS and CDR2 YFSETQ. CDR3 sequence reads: CASYRELRSYNEQFF. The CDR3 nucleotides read TGCGCCAGCTACAGAGAGCTTCGCTCCTACAATGAGCAGTTCTTC.

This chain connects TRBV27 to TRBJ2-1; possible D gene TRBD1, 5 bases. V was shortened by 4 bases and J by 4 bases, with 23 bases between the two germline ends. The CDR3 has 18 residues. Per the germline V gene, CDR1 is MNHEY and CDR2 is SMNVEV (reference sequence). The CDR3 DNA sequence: TGTGCCAGCAGTTCGTACAAGGACACCGGGCCAAGTTACAATGAGCAGTTCTTC. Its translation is CASSSYKDTGPSYNEQFF.

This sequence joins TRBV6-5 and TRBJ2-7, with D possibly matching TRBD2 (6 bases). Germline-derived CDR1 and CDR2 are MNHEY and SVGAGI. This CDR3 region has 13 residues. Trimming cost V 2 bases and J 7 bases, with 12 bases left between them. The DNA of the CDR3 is TGTGCCAGCAGTTACCTTGCCGGGGGAGAGCAGTACTTC. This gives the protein CASSYLAGGEQYF.

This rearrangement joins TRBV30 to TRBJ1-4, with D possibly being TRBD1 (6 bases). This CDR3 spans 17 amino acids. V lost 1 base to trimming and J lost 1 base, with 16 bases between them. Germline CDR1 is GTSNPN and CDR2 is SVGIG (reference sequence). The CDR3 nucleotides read TGTGCCTGGAGTGCCGAGACAGGTCCTGGAACTAATGAAAAACTGTTTTTT. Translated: CAWSAETGPGTNEKLFF.

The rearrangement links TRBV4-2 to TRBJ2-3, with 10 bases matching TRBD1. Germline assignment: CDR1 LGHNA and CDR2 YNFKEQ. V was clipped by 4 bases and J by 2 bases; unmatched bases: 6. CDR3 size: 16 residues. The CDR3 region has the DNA TGTGCCAGCAGCCCCTGGACAGGGGGAGACACAGATACGCAGTATTTT. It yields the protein CASSPWTGGDTDTQYF.

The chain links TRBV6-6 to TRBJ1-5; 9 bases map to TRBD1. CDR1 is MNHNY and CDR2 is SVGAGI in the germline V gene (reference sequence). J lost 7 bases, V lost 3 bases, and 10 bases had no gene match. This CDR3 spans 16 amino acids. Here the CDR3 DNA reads TGTGCCAGCAGTTATCAGACAGGGGGATCCTGGCAGCCCCAGCATTTT. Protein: CASSYQTGGSWQPQHF.

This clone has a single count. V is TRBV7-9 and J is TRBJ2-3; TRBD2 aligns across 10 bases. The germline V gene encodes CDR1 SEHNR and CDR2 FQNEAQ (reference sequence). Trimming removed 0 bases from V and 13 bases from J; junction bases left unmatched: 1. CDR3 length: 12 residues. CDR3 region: CASSLALAGEYF. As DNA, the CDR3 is TGTGCCAGCAGCTTAGCTCTAGCGGGAGAGTATTTT.

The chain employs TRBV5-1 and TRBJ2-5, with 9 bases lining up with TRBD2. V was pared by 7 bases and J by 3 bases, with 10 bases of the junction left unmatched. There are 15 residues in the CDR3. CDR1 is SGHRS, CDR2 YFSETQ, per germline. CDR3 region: CASCVTSGKKETQYF. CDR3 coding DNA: TGCGCCAGCTGCGTGACTAGCGGCAAAAAAGAGACCCAGTACTTC.

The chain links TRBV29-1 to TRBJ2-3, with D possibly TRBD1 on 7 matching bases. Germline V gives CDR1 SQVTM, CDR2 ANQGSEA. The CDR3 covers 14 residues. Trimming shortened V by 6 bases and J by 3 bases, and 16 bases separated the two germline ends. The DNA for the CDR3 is TGCAGCGTGCGGGGCAACAGGGGTACAGATACGCAGTATTTT. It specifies CSVRGNRGTDTQYF.

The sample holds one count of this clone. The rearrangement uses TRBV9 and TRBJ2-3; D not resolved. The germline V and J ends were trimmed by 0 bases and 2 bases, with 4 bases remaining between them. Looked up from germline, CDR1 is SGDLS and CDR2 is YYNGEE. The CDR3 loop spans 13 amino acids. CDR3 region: CASSVDYTDTQYF. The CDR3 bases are TGTGCCAGCAGCGTAGATTACACAGATACGCAGTATTTT.